A single sample is the source of the 4 T cell receptor beta chains below, sequenced in a study of blood T cell repertoires in COVID-19. Generated by immunoSEQ multiplex PCR, the TCRdb table keeps only in-frame clones and is missing some. This table has fewer than 300,000 clones, 70% to 85% appearing once. Sequencing used peripheral blood. The receptors were gathered from a human donor with COVID-19, enrolled during active disease. The donor label of this sample is uncertain.

The chain recombines TRBV7-2 with TRBJ2-7; 10 bases fit TRBD2. CDR1 is SGHTA and CDR2 is FQGNSA in the germline V gene. Trimming took 1 base from V and 2 from J; bases not matched to a gene: 5. The CDR3 length is 16 residues. The CDR3 is CASSLEGLAGAYEQYF. Here the CDR3 DNA reads TGTGCCAGCAGCTTAGAAGGGCTAGCGGGAGCCTACGAGCAGTACTTC.

CDR3 DNA: TGTGCCTGGACTCATACCAGGGTCGGCGAGCAGTACTTC. It encodes CAWTHTRVGEQYF. V and J are TRBV30 and TRBJ2-7, with D possibly TRBD1 on 5 matching bases. CDR3 length equals 13 residues. Germline loops: CDR1 GTSNPN, CDR2 SVGIG (reference sequence). Trimming took off 4 bases at V and 6 bases at J, with 16 bases between the two ends.

This chain uses TRBV18 with TRBJ2-7; D is possibly TRBD2 (6 bases). The CDR3 is made up of 15 amino acids. V was clipped by 3 bases and J by 12 bases, with 24 bases between them. Per the germline V gene, CDR1 is KGHSH and CDR2 is LQKENI. CDR3: CASSPTRDGSSRSYF. The CDR3 DNA reads TGTGCCAGCTCACCGACTAGGGACGGCTCGTCCCGATCGTACTTC.

This sequence joins TRBV7-8 and TRBJ1-2, with unresolved D. V was trimmed by 3 bases and J by 7 bases, leaving 15 bases between them. This CDR3 region has 14 residues. CDR1 and CDR2 from the germline V gene are SGHVS and FQNEAQ. DNA for the CDR3: TGTGCCAGCAGCTTGAATACCGGGAACAGTGGCTACACCTTC. Its protein product is CASSLNTGNSGYTF.